These 8 T cell receptor beta chains were sequenced from one sample in a study of control samples from healthy donors and cancer patients. Libraries were prepared by immunoSEQ multiplex PCR; TCRdb keeps only in-frame clonotypes and omits some of them. Among over 150,000 clones listed, less than 95% were seen once. The material sequenced was PBMCs. Every receptor here comes from a man between 60 and 70 years old with colorectal cancer.

CDR3 residues: CAWRRNHGTDYGYTF. The CDR3 DNA reads as TGTGCCTGGAGACGAAACCACGGGACGGACTATGGCTACACCTTC. This chain links TRBV30 with TRBJ1-2; tentative D call: TRBD1 (5 bases). Trimming removed 3 bases from V and 3 bases from J, with 17 bases in between. This CDR3 is 15 amino acids long. Per the germline V gene, CDR1 is GTSNPN and CDR2 is SVGIG (reference sequence).

The genes are TRBV19 and TRBJ2-7; the D is unclear. The V gene's germline CDR1 is LNHDA and CDR2 SQIVND (reference sequence). This CDR3 comprises 14 residues. Trimming took 5 bases from V and 0 from J, leaving 11 bases between them. The CDR3 DNA sequence: TGTGCCAGTAGTTCCAGGCCGAGCTCCTACGAGCAGTACTTC. Amino acids: CASSSRPSSYEQYF.

Comments on this clone: This CDR3 is also generated by other DNA sequences in the sample. This chain links TRBV5-1 with TRBJ2-3; tentatively, D is TRBD1 (8 bases). V lost 0 bases and J 4 bases, leaving 12 bases between the germline ends. Germline CDR1 reads SGHRS; CDR2 reads YFSETQ. This CDR3 is 15 amino acids long. The CDR3, as DNA: TGCGCCAGCAGCTTGGGCACAGGGGGGGCAGATACGCAGTATTTT. Amino acids: CASSLGTGGADTQYF.

This chain connects TRBV29-1 to TRBJ2-7, with TRBD1 matching 8 bases. The ends lost 0 bases at V and 3 bases at J; junction bases unmatched: 1. Germline V lookup: CDR1 SQVTM, CDR2 ANQGSEA. The length of the CDR3 is 13 residues. The CDR3 sequence: CSVEDTGGYEQYF. The CDR3 DNA sequence: TGCAGCGTTGAAGATACAGGGGGCTACGAGCAGTACTTC.

The chain couples TRBV7-9 to TRBJ1-1; maybe TRBD1 (5 bases). With 5 bases removed from V and 0 bases from J, the gap between germline ends came to 13 bases. CDR1 is SEHNR and CDR2 is FQNEAQ in the germline V gene (reference sequence). The CDR3 runs to 15 residues. CDR3 region: CASSPTGHVNTEAFF. DNA for the CDR3: TGTGCCAGCAGCCCTACCGGACACGTGAACACTGAAGCTTTCTTT.

J is TRBJ2-7 and V is TRBV2; TRBD1 agrees at 7 bases. CDR3 length: 14 residues. The germline V gene encodes CDR1 SNHLY and CDR2 FYNNEI. V lost 6 bases, J lost 3 bases, and 8 bases stayed unmatched. CDR3 loop: CASRTGSGGYEQYF. CDR3 in DNA: TGTGCCAGCAGGACAGGGAGTGGGGGCTACGAGCAGTACTTC. The full variable domain, completed using reference TRBV2 and TRBJ2-7, is EPEVTQTPSHQVTQMGQEVILRCVPISNHLYFYWYRQILGQKVEFLVSFYNNEISEKSEIFDDQFSVERPDGSNFTLKIRSTKLEDSAMYFCASRTGSGGYEQYFGPGTRLTVT.

V usage is TRBV18 and J usage is TRBJ1-6, with D perhaps TRBD1 (5 bases). CDR1 KGHSH and CDR2 LQKENI come from the germline V gene. Between the trimmed V and J ends, which lost 1 base and 5 bases, there was a span of 9 bases. This CDR3 is 15 amino acids long. CDR3 nucleotides: TGTGCCAGCTCACCACAAGACAGTGATAATTCACCCCTCCACTTT. Amino acid sequence: CASSPQDSDNSPLHF.

This clone was seen only a few times. The rearrangement links TRBV5-6 to TRBJ1-1; 7 bases map to TRBD1. With 3 bases clipped from V and 5 bases from J, the junction kept 10 bases outside the gene matches. The germline V gene encodes CDR1 SGHDT and CDR2 YYEEEE. The CDR3 sequence is 15 residues long. DNA for the CDR3: TGTGCCAGCAGCTGGGGTGAGGGGGCAAGGACTGAAGCTTTCTTT. Translating it yields CASSWGEGARTEAFF.